A single sample is the source of the 9 T cell receptor beta chains below, sequenced in a study of identifying expanded T cells in peripheral blood. The protocol was immunoSEQ multiplex PCR, while the TCRdb copy is restricted to in-frame clones and leaves out a portion. The table has about 110,000 clones, about 85% seen once. The sample taken for sequencing was blood. These receptors were obtained from a person aged 18-70 years in good health.

J is TRBJ2-1 and V is TRBV4-3; D remains ambiguous. This CDR3 spans 16 amino acids. With 3 bases removed from V and 7 bases from J, the gap between germline ends came to 19 bases. Germline V gene sequence: CDR1 LGHNA, CDR2 YSLEER. CDR3 amino acids: CASSQLMDGLGNEQFF. The CDR3 nucleotides are TGCGCCAGCAGCCAGCTAATGGACGGTTTAGGGAATGAGCAGTTCTTC.

The chain is built from TRBV15 and TRBJ2-6, with 7 bases matching TRBD2. This CDR3 has 16 residues. CDR1 is LNHNV and CDR2 is YYDKDF in the germline V gene (reference sequence). Trimming took 3 bases from V and 0 from J; bases not matched to a gene: 2. Written as DNA, the CDR3 is TGTGCCACCAGCAGGGGGGGGTCCTCTGGGGCCAACGTCCTGACTTTC. This codes for CATSRGGSSGANVLTF.

The gene calls are TRBV9 and TRBJ2-7; TRBD2 matches at 9 bases. The J segment lost 2 bases and the V segment lost 3 bases, leaving 6 bases of the junction unmatched. CDR1 and CDR2 (germline): SGDLS, YYNGEE. The CDR3 loop spans 15 amino acids. The CDR3 reads CASSGGLADTYEQYF. In nucleotides, the CDR3 is TGTGCCAGCAGCGGGGGACTAGCTGATACCTACGAGCAGTACTTC.

The chain joins TRBV7-9 to TRBJ2-7; no firm D call. The CDR3 length is 13 residues. Germline values: CDR1 SEHNR, CDR2 FQNEAQ (reference sequence). Trimming left V 5 bases short and J 2 bases short, with 10 bases between. The CDR3 reads CASSRRLTYEQYF. CDR3 nucleotide sequence: TGTGCCAGCAGCCGACGTTTAACCTACGAGCAGTACTTC.

This chain connects TRBV4-3 to TRBJ2-6; 9 positions agree with TRBD1. CDR1 is LGHNA and CDR2 is YSLEER in the germline V gene. This CDR3 spans 19 amino acids. V lost 0 bases and J lost 0; bases outside the gene matches: 6. The CDR3 reads CASSQEWDRAFSGANVLTF. The CDR3 DNA is TGCGCCAGCAGCCAAGAGTGGGACAGGGCCTTCTCTGGGGCCAACGTCCTGACTTTC.

V usage is TRBV5-1 and J usage is TRBJ2-1; 11 bases agree with TRBD2. This CDR3 contains 16 residues. Looked up from germline, CDR1 is SGHRS and CDR2 is YFSETQ. The V and J ends lost 7 bases and 4 bases, in that order; junction bases with no gene match: 10. The CDR3 region is CASEKTGTSGYNEQFF. The CDR3 DNA follows: TGCGCCAGCGAAAAAACCGGGACTAGCGGTTACAATGAGCAGTTCTTC.

The chain combines TRBV28 with TRBJ2-3; D possibly corresponds to TRBD2 (5 bases). CDR1 MDHEN and CDR2 SYDVKM come from the germline V gene. Trimming left V 8 bases short and J 5 bases short, with 11 bases between. The CDR3 covers 12 residues. The CDR3 coding sequence is TGTGCCAGCGAGGGTGGCGGAGATACGCAGTATTTT. As protein: CASEGGGDTQYF.

V and J are TRBV2 and TRBJ1-4; TRBD1 is a possible D gene (5 bases). Germline V lookup: CDR1 SNHLY, CDR2 FYNNEI. The germline V and J ends were trimmed by 7 bases and 3 bases, with 9 bases remaining between them. The CDR3 loop spans 13 amino acids. The CDR3 sequence: CASNRDPNEKLFF. The DNA of the CDR3 is TGTGCCAGCAACCGGGACCCTAATGAAAAACTGTTTTTT.

V gene TRBV5-1 combines with J gene TRBJ2-1; 13 bases align to TRBD2. CDR3 length equals 17 residues. The trim removed 4 bases at V and 6 bases at J, leaving 10 bases unmatched. CDR1 SGHRS and CDR2 YFSETQ come from the germline V gene. The CDR3 coding sequence is TGCGCCAGCAGCGTACGAACACTAGCGGGGGGGAGCAATGAGCAGTTCTTC. Its protein is CASSVRTLAGGSNEQFF.